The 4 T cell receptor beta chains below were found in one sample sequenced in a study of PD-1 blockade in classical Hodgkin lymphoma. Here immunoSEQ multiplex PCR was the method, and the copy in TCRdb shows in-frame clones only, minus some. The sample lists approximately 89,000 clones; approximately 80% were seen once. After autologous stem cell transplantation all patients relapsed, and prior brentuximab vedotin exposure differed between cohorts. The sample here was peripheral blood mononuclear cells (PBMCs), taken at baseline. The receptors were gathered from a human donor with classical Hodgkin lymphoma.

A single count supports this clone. The CDR3 DNA reads as TGTGCCAGCAGTTCCCCGGGAGGGCCGGTCACCGGGGAGCTGTTTTTT. As protein: CASSSPGGPVTGELFF. This rearrangement joins TRBV28 to TRBJ2-2; TRBD2 matches at 8 bases. Germline CDR1 is MDHEN and CDR2 is SYDVKM. The CDR3 loop spans 16 amino acids. V dropped 4 bases and J dropped 4; count of bases not matched to a gene: 8. The full variable domain, with the rest looked up from reference TRBV28 and TRBJ2-2, is DVKVTQSSRYLVKRTGEKVFLECVQDMDHENMFWYRQDPGLGLRLIYFSYDVKMKEKGDIPEGYSVSREKKERFSLILESASTNQTSMYLCASSSPGGPVTGELFFGEGSRLTVL.

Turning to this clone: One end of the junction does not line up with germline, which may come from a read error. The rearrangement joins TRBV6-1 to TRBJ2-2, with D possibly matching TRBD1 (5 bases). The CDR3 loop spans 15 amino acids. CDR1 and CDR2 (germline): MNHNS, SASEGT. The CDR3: CASREGVLYTGELFF. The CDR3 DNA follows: TGTGCCAGCAGGGAAGGGGTGTTGTACACCGGGGAGCTGTTTTTT.

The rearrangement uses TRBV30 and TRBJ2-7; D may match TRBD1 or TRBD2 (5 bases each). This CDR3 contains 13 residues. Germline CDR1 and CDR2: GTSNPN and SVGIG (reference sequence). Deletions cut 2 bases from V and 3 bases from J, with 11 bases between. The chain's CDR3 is CAWSRGEGYEQYF. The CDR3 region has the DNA TGTGCCTGGAGTCGAGGGGAAGGCTACGAGCAGTACTTC.

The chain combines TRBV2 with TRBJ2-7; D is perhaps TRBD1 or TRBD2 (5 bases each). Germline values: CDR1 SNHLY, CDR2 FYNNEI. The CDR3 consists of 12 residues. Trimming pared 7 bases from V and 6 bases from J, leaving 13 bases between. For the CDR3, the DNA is TGTGCCAGCAACGGGGCCGGGTTCGAGCAGTACTTC. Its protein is CASNGAGFEQYF.